The rows below give T cell receptor beta chains drawn from one sample of a study of OX40 agonist ivuxolimab in advanced cancers. The data were produced by immunoSEQ multiplex PCR, yet TCRdb's version contains in-frame clones alone and is incomplete. Of 20,000 to 25,000 clones listed, around 90% are singletons. The source was CD4+ or CD8+ T cells sorted from blood, collected in a trial of the OX40 agonist ivuxolimab. Source of these receptors: an adult with an advanced solid tumor such as melanoma, head and neck, liver or kidney cancer. Both conserved end residues are part of each CDR3. The order of the fields is V gene, D gene, clone size, J gene, CDR3 protein, CDR3 DNA. The D gene is left open where the match is weak. Only some rows state a clone size, as once, few, many or a class for expanded clones.

TRBV5-1	-	-	TRBJ2-5	CASRGGFGETQYF	TGCGCCAGCAGGGGGGGTTTCGGCGAGACCCAGTACTTC
TRBV29-1	-	medium-sized	TRBJ2-7	CSVEDQGNEQYF	TGCAGCGTTGAAGATCAGGGGAACGAGCAGTACTTC
TRBV4-1	-	-	TRBJ1-1	CASSQEGQMNTEAFF	TGCGCCAGCAGCCAAGAAGGGCAGATGAACACTGAAGCTTTCTTT
TRBV6-6	-	-	TRBJ1-6	CASSYSGRGDSPLHF	TGTGCCAGCAGTTACTCGGGCAGAGGGGATTCACCCCTCCACTTT
TRBV6-5	-	-	TRBJ2-1	CASSYSIGGGNEQFF	TGTGCCAGCAGTTACTCTATCGGAGGGGGTAATGAGCAGTTCTTC
TRBV28	TRBD2	-	TRBJ2-3	CASSISGSSHLTQYF	TGTGCCAGCAGTATTAGCGGGAGTTCCCACTTAACGCAGTATTTT
TRBV4-1	TRBD2	-	TRBJ2-4	CASSQEPAGGFGAKNIQYF	TGCGCCAGCAGCCAAGAACCAGCGGGGGGGTTTGGAGCCAAAAACATTCAGTACTTC
TRBV12-5	-	-	TRBJ2-7	CASGLAPKEERQLTHEQYF	TGTGCTAGTGGTTTGGCCCCCAAGGAAGAGCGGCAATTAACCCACGAGCAGTACTTC
TRBV18	TRBD2	-	TRBJ2-1	CASSPGLADYNEQFF	TGTGCCAGCTCACCGGGACTAGCGGACTACAATGAGCAGTTCTTC
TRBV7-9	TRBD1	-	TRBJ1-3	CASSLGGQGAGNTIYF	TGTGCCAGCAGCTTAGGGGGACAGGGCGCTGGAAACACCATATATTTT
TRBV18	TRBD2	-	TRBJ2-1	CASSQTREGGEQFF	TGTGCCAGCTCACAAACCCGGGAGGGGGGTGAGCAGTTCTTC
TRBV27	-	once	TRBJ1-2	CASRPQGLNGYTF	TGTGCCAGCAGGCCACAGGGACTAAATGGCTACACCTTC
TRBV5-1	-	-	TRBJ2-3	CASSFGTDTQYF	TGCGCCAGCAGCTTTGGCACAGATACGCAGTATTTT
TRBV6-6	-	-	TRBJ2-1	CASTTTGPHGGEQFF	TGTGCCAGCACCACGACCGGGCCCCACGGGGGTGAGCAGTTCTTC
TRBV5-8	-	-	TRBJ1-1	CASSLEINTEAFF	TGTGCCAGCAGCTTGGAGATTAACACTGAAGCTTTCTTT
TRBV19	-	-	TRBJ1-1	CASQGPGSEAFF	TGTGCCAGTCAAGGACCCGGGAGTGAAGCTTTCTTT
TRBV5-8	TRBD1	-	TRBJ2-7	CASTTGGWADEQYF	TGTGCCAGCACGACAGGGGGTTGGGCGGACGAGCAGTACTTC
TRBV30	-	-	TRBJ1-3	CAWSLGGGNTIYF	TGTGCCTGGAGTTTGGGGGGGGGAAACACCATATATTTT
TRBV11-2	-	-	TRBJ2-7	CASSLAGANYEQYF	TGTGCCAGCAGCTTAGCCGGGGCCAACTACGAGCAGTACTTC
TRBV14	-	-	TRBJ2-4	CASSPIDRRHIQYF	TGTGCCAGCAGCCCAATCGACAGGCGGCACATTCAGTACTTC
TRBV5-6	-	few	TRBJ2-7	CASSLMGLTYEQYF	TGTGCCAGCAGCTTGATGGGACTCACCTACGAGCAGTACTTC
TRBV30	-	-	TRBJ1-1	CAWSVPGVGEAFF	TGTGCCTGGAGTGTACCAGGGGTGGGTGAAGCTTTCTTT
TRBV5-6	TRBD1	-	TRBJ2-7	CASRSQYRGSSYEQYF	TGTGCCAGCAGGTCTCAATACAGGGGCAGCTCCTACGAGCAGTACTTC
TRBV4-3	-	-	TRBJ1-3	CASSQEGVQRGGPGNTIYF	TGCGCCAGCAGCCAAGAAGGCGTCCAAAGGGGAGGCCCTGGAAACACCATATATTTT
TRBV9	TRBD2	-	TRBJ2-1	CASSVGSGRAGEQFF	TGTGCCAGCAGCGTAGGAAGCGGGAGGGCGGGTGAGCAGTTCTTC
TRBV6-6	-	-	TRBJ2-3	CASSYPEADTQYF	TGTGCCAGCAGTTACCCGGAGGCAGATACGCAGTATTTT
TRBV5-1	TRBD2	-	TRBJ2-3	CASSMTSGLRTDTQYF	TGCGCCAGCAGCATGACTAGCGGCCTCCGCACAGATACGCAGTATTTT
TRBV19	-	-	TRBJ2-2	CASSGFSEKGPGELFF	TGTGCCAGTAGTGGTTTTTCAGAGAAAGGGCCCGGGGAGCTGTTTTTT
TRBV2	-	-	TRBJ2-5	CASSGTEKETQYF	TGTGCCAGCAGTGGGACAGAGAAAGAGACCCAGTACTTC
TRBV7-9	TRBD1	-	TRBJ2-5	CASSLAYGTGGQETQYF	TGTGCCAGCAGCTTAGCGTACGGGACAGGGGGCCAAGAGACCCAGTACTTC
TRBV9	-	-	TRBJ2-2	CASSAPGVDRSRELFF	TGTGCCAGCAGCGCCCCCGGGGTGGACAGAAGTAGGGAGCTGTTTTTT
TRBV5-4	-	-	TRBJ2-7	CASSPDRDVSSYEQYF	TGTGCCAGCAGCCCTGACCGGGACGTAAGCTCCTACGAGCAGTACTTC
TRBV11-2	-	-	TRBJ1-3	CASSFPNSGNTIYF	TGTGCCAGCAGCTTTCCCAACTCTGGAAACACCATATATTTT
TRBV2	-	-	TRBJ2-1	CASRLADSSYNEQFF	TGTGCCAGCAGGTTAGCGGATAGCTCCTACAATGAGCAGTTCTTC
TRBV19	TRBD2	-	TRBJ2-2	CASRSSSGALGGELFF	TGTGCCAGTAGATCGTCTAGCGGAGCTCTTGGGGGGGAGCTGTTTTTT
TRBV10-2	-	-	TRBJ1-4	CASSDDRRTTNEKLFF	TGCGCCAGCAGTGATGACAGAAGAACAACTAATGAAAAACTGTTTTTT
TRBV5-6	-	once	TRBJ1-1	CASSLAVNTEAFF	TGTGCCAGCAGCTTGGCAGTGAACACTGAAGCTTTCTTT
TRBV9	-	-	TRBJ1-2	CASSFPPAAQYGYTF	TGTGCCAGCAGCTTCCCCCCCGCGGCACAGTATGGCTACACCTTC
TRBV5-1	-	-	TRBJ1-6	CASSLTNGSINSPLHF	TGCGCCAGCAGCTTAACGAACGGGTCAATCAATTCACCCCTCCACTTT
TRBV6-5	TRBD2	few	TRBJ2-5	CASSYSGGGRGETQYF	TGTGCCAGCAGTTACTCAGGCGGGGGGAGGGGAGAGACCCAGTACTTC
TRBV7-2	-	-	TRBJ2-3	CASSLGRRDTQYF	TGTGCCAGCAGCTTAGGGCGCAGGGATACGCAGTATTTT
TRBV5-1	-	-	TRBJ2-7	CASRRDSYEQYF	TGCGCCAGCAGACGGGACTCCTACGAGCAGTACTTC
TRBV9	-	-	TRBJ1-1	CASSESQGSKAFF	TGTGCCAGCAGCGAATCACAGGGTAGTAAAGCTTTCTTT
TRBV7-9	-	-	TRBJ2-5	CASSPDGQKTQYF	TGTGCCAGCAGCCCTGACGGGCAAAAGACCCAGTACTTC
TRBV19	-	-	TRBJ1-5	CASSIKRDQPQHF	TGTGCCAGTAGTATCAAACGGGATCAGCCCCAGCATTTT
TRBV27	-	-	TRBJ1-6	CASSFTDSPLHF	TGTGCCAGCAGTTTTACAGATTCACCCCTCCACTTT
TRBV6-1	TRBD2	-	TRBJ2-7	CASNRDYPYEQYF	TGTGCCAGCAACCGGGACTACCCCTACGAGCAGTACTTC
TRBV10-2	TRBD1	-	TRBJ1-2	CASSENRGANYGYTF	TGCGCCAGCAGTGAGAACAGGGGGGCTAACTATGGCTACACCTTC
TRBV7-8	-	-	TRBJ2-3	CASSLAGGLNTDTQYF	TGTGCCAGCAGCTTAGCAGGCGGATTAAACACAGATACGCAGTATTTT